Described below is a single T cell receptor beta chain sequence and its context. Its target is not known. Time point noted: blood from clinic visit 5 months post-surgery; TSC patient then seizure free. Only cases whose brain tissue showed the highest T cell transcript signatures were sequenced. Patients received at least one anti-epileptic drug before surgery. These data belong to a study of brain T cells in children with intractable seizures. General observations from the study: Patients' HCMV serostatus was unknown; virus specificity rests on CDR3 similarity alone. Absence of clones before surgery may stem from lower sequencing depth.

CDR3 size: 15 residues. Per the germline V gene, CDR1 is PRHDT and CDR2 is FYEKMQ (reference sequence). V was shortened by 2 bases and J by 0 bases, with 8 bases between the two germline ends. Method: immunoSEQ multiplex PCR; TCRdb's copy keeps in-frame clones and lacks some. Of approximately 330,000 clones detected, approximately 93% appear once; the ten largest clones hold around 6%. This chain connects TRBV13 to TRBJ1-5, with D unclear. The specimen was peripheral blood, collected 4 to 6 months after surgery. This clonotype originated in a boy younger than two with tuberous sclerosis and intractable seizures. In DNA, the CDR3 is TGTGCCAGCAGCTTAAGCCCGGATAGCAATCAGCCCCAGCATTTT. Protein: CASSLSPDSNQPQHF.